Given below is one T cell receptor (beta chain) in context. Assignments of participants to cohorts depended upon their own reported clinical history. This sample was included in a study of blood T cell repertoires in COVID-19. Study information: Material from acute and convalescent COVID-19 was sourced from the United States, Italy and Spain.

Using immunoSEQ multiplex PCR, the repertoire was profiled, and TCRdb retains in-frame clones only, with some absent. The data contain roughly 130,000 clones, 84% of them singletons. Germline V gene data show CDR1 as MNHEY and CDR2 as SMNVEV (reference sequence). The CDR3 sequence is 16 residues long. J was trimmed by 2 bases and V by 2 bases; bases with no gene match: 6. The chain has TRBV27 and TRBJ2-1; 7 bases match TRBD1. Sequenced sample: PBMCs or T cells enriched from blood (not recorded which). The TCR sequence derives from a young woman who had recovered from COVID-19. The DNA for the CDR3 is TGTGCCAGCAGTTTAACTACCGGGACAGCCTACAATGAGCAGTTCTTC. Translation gives CASSLTTGTAYNEQFF.